The source of this T cell receptor (beta chain) is a study of T cell changes during pregnancy in multiple sclerosis. TCRdb's copy holds only in-frame clones and misses some; the assay was immunoSEQ multiplex PCR. Among roughly 80,000 clones listed, just over 90% were seen once. In germline, CDR1 is SGHTA, CDR2 FQGNSA. The CDR3 extends over 16 amino acids. V lost 3 bases to trimming and J lost 4 bases, with 15 bases between them. The V gene is TRBV7-2, the J gene TRBJ1-4, with D tentatively TRBD1 (5 bases). The receptor was isolated from a female donor with multiple sclerosis, enrolled in a pregnancy study. Sequenced here: peripheral blood, sampled before pregnancy. CDR3 protein: CASSFPTRGGNEKLFF. In DNA, the CDR3 is TGTGCCAGCAGCTTCCCTACGCGGGGCGGTAATGAAAAACTGTTTTTT.